Below are 3 T cell receptor beta chains sequenced from a single sample in a study of T cell repertoires in cytomegalovirus infection (dated by TCRdb to the late 2010s). Data came from an Illumina HiSeq 1500. TCRdb cleaned the public reads at Q25 with fastp, built clones with MiXCR and kept in-frame beta chains. For every CDR3 protein sequence, its rows merge into one entry that carries the most common genes and DNA. This sample comprises roughly 500,000 distinct CDR3 sequences, approximately 11% of them detected only once. Together, the top ten hold about 9.4% of the sample. Sequences were obtained from PBMCs. The receptors were sampled from a human donor in good health (CMV status not recorded). Some clones in this sample may be carry-over from other donors' samples.

This clonotype was observed at least ten times. The chain is built from TRBV7-9 and TRBJ1-3; D unclear. The CDR3 has 13 residues. Trimming shortened V by 5 bases and J by 2 bases, and 7 bases separated the two germline ends. Germline CDR1 is SEHNR and CDR2 is FQNEAQ (reference sequence). The CDR3 DNA reads as TGTGCCAGCAGCCCCCGAACTGGAAACACCATATATTTT. This sequence encodes CASSPRTGNTIYF.

In DNA, the CDR3 is TGTGCCAGTAGTATCGCCGGGACAGGATTTTTCGACGAGCAGTACTTC. This translates into CASSIAGTGFFDEQYF. The chain couples TRBV19 to TRBJ2-7, with 8 bases aligning to TRBD1. The V and J ends lost 3 bases and 5 bases, in that order; junction bases with no gene match: 12. Germline lookup yields CDR1 LNHDA and CDR2 SQIVND (reference sequence). CDR3 size: 16 residues.

This clonotype was seen more than once but under ten times. CDR3 bases: TGCGCCAGCAGCTTGCCCCTTACGAACACCGGGGAGCTGTTTTTT. This sequence encodes CASSLPLTNTGELFF. This sequence joins TRBV5-1 and TRBJ2-2; D uncertain. The V end was cut by 1 base, the J end by 0 bases, with 7 bases between. This CDR3 has 15 residues. Germline V gene data show CDR1 as SGHRS and CDR2 as YFSETQ.